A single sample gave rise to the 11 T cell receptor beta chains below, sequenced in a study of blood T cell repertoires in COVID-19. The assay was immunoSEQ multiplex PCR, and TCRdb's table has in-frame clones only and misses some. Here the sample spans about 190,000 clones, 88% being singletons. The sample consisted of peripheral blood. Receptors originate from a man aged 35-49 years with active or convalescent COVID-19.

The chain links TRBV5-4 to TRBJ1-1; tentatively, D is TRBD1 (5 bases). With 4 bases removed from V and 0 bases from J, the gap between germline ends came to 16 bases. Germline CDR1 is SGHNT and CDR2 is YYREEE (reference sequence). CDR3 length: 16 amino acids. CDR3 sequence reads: CASSPHWSGVNTEAFF. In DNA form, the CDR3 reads TGTGCCAGCAGCCCCCATTGGTCGGGGGTGAACACTGAAGCTTTCTTT.

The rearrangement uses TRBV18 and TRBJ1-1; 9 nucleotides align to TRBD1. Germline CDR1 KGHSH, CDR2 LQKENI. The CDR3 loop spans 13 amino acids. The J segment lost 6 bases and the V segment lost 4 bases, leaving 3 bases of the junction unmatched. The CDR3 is CASSQQGAAEAFF. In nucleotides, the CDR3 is TGTGCCAGCTCACAACAGGGGGCGGCTGAAGCTTTCTTT. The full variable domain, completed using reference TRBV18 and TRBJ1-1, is NAGVMQNPRHLVRRRGQEARLRCSPMKGHSHVYWYRQLPEEGLKFMVYLQKENIIDESGMPKERFSAEFPKEGPSILRIQQVVRGDSAAYFCASSQQGAAEAFFGQGTRLTVV.

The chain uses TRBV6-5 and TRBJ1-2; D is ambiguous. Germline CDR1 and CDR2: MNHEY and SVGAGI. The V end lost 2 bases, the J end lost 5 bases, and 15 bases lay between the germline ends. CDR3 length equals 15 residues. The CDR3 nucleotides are TGTGCCAGCAGTTACCGGGGTGGGAGGGTTTATGGCTACACCTTC. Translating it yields CASSYRGGRVYGYTF.

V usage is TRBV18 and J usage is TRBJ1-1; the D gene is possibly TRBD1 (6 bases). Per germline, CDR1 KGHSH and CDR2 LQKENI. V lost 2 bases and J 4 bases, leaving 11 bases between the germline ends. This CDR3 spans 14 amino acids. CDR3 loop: CASSPGTGSTEAFF. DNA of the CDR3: TGTGCCAGCTCACCAGGCACAGGGTCCACTGAAGCTTTCTTT.

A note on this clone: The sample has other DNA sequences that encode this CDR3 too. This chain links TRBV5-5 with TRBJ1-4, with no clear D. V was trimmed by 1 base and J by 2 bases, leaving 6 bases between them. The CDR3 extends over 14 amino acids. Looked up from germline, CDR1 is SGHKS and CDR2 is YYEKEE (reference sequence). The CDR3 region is CASSLTVTNEKLFF. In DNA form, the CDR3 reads TGTGCCAGCAGCTTGACGGTCACTAATGAAAAACTGTTTTTT.

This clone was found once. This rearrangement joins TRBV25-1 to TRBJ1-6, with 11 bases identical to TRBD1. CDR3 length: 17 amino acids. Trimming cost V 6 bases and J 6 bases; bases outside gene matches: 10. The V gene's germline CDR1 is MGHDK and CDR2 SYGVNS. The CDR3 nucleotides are TGTGCCAGCAGCGTGCATGGGACAGGGGGTTTTAATTCACCCCTCCACTTT. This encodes CASSVHGTGGFNSPLHF. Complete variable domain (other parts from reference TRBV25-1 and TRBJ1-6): EADIYQTPRYLVIGTGKKITLECSQTMGHDKMYWYQQDPGMELHLIHYSYGVNSTEKGDLSSESTVSRIRTEHFPLTLESARPSHTSQYLCASSVHGTGGFNSPLHFGNGTRLTVT.

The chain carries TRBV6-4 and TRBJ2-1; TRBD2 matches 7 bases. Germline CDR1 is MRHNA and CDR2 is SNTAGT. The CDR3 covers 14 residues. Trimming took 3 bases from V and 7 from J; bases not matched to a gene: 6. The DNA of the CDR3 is TGTGCCAGCAGTGATAGCGGGTATAGGAATGAGCAGTTCTTC. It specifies CASSDSGYRNEQFF.

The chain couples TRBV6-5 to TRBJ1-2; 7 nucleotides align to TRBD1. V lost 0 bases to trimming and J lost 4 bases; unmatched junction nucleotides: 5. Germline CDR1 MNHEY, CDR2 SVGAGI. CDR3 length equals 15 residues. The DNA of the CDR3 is TGTGCCAGCAGTTACTCCAGGGGGATGAGCTATGGCTACACCTTC. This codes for CASSYSRGMSYGYTF.

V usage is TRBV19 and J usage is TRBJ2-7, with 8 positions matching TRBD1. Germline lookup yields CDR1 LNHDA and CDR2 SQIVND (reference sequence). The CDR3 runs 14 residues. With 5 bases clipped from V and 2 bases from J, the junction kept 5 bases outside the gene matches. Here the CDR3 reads CASSVQQGAYEQYF. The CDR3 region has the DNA TGTGCCAGTAGTGTTCAACAGGGGGCCTACGAGCAGTACTTC.

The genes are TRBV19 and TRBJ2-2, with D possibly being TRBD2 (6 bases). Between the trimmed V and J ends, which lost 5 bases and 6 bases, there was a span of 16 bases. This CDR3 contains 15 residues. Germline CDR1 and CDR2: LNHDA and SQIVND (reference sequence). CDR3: CASSVHTGVPGELFF. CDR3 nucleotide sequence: TGTGCCAGTAGTGTTCATACGGGGGTACCCGGGGAGCTGTTTTTT.

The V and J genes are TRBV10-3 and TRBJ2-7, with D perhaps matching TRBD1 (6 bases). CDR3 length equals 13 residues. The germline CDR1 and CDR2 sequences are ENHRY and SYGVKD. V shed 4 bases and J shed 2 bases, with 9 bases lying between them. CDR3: CAISGRGTYEQYF. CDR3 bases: TGTGCCATCAGTGGCAGGGGCACCTACGAGCAGTACTTC.